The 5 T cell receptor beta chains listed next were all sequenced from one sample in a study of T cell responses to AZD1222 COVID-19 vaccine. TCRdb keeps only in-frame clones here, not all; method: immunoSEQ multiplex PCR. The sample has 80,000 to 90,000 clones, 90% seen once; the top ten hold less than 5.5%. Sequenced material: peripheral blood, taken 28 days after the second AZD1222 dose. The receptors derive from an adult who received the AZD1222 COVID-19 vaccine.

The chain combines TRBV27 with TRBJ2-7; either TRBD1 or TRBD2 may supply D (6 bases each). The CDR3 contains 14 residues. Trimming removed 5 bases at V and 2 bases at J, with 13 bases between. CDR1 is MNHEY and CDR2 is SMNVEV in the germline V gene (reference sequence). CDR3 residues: CASSPSRGPYEQYF. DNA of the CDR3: TGTGCCAGCAGTCCCTCCCGGGGGCCCTACGAGCAGTACTTC.

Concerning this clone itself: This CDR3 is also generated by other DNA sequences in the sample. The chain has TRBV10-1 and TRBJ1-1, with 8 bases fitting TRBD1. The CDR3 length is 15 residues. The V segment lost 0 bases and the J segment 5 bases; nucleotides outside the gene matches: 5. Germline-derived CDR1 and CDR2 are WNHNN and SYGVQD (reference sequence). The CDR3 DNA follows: TGCGCCAGCAGTGAGTCGGGCAGGGGGCAGACTGAAGCTTTCTTT. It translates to CASSESGRGQTEAFF.

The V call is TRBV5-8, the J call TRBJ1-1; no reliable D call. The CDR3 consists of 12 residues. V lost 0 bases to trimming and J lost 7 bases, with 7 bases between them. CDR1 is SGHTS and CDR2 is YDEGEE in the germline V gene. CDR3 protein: CASSLVHYEAFF. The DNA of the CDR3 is TGTGCCAGCAGCTTGGTACACTATGAAGCTTTCTTT.

As DNA, the CDR3 is TGTGCCAGCAGCCACAGGACGTTCTACAATGAGCAGTTCTTC. Protein product: CASSHRTFYNEQFF. V usage is TRBV3-1 (or the pseudogene TRBV3-2) and J usage is TRBJ2-1, with D hard to call. V was cut by 3 bases and J by 3 bases, with 9 bases left in between. CDR3 size: 14 residues. Germline V CDR1 and CDR2: LGHDT, YNNKEL (reference sequence).

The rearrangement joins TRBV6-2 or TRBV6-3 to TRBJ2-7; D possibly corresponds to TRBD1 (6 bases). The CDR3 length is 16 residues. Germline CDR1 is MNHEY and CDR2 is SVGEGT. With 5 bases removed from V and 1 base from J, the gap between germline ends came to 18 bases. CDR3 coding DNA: TGTGCCAGCAGTGTGCCCGGGACACATCTTTCCTACGAGCAGTACTTC. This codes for CASSVPGTHLSYEQYF.